The source of this T cell receptor (beta chain) is a study of Ad26.COV2.S vaccination and SARS-CoV-2 variants. Background on the study: Recipients of Ad26.COV2.S got it intramuscularly, once or twice 56 days apart. Regarding the study as a whole: Reported post-vaccination CD8+ and CD4+ T cell responses to spike showed substantial breadth.

Data came from immunoSEQ multiplex PCR; TCRdb stores just in-frame clones and leaves some out. The sample holds about 480,000 clones, 87% seen once. Comment on this clone: Its antigen remains unknown.

Treatment reported: around 19 received Ad26.COV2.S at low or high dose, single or two shots; 5 received placebo; per-sample allocation not given. Samples were taken on day 63 after the first vaccine or placebo injection. Donation was by an adult aged 18-55 years who was in Boston. The sequence came from a person aged 18 to 65 who received the Ad26.COV2.S COVID-19 vaccine or a placebo. The starting material was peripheral blood, obtained in a trial of Ad26.COV2.S vaccine versus placebo.

CDR3 sequence reads: CASSWGTDWGQPQHF. CDR3 bases: TGTGCCAGCAGCTGGGGGACAGATTGGGGCCAGCCCCAGCATTTT. V usage is TRBV7-2 and J usage is TRBJ1-5, with 7 positions matching TRBD1. CDR3 length: 15 residues. Per germline, CDR1 SGHTA and CDR2 FQGNSA. The J segment lost 7 bases and the V segment lost 4 bases, leaving 10 bases of the junction unmatched.